The clone carrying this TCR beta chain came up once. Construction of the TCRbeta library involved unique molecular identifiers. TCRdb re-analysed the PCR reads in MiXCR, keeping a single row per CDR3 protein. This sample has about a million distinct CDR3 sequences, with less than 30% found just once. This CDR3 is 16 amino acids long. Germline CDR1 and CDR2: SGHTA and FQGTGA. V gave up 4 bases and J gave up 2 bases; unmatched junction bases: 10. The sample is drawn from a study of T-cell reconstitution after alpha-beta-depleted transplantation in children. V gene TRBV7-3 combines with J gene TRBJ2-5; 7 positions agree with TRBD2. The receptor was isolated from a boy less than two years old who had a stem cell transplant for SCID, so the T cells may come from the graft donor. Sequenced material: PBMCs, mostly from graft donor cells, taken 360 days after TCRalphabeta/CD19-depleted stem cell transplant. The DNA for the CDR3 is TGTGCCAGCAGCTCAAGAGGGGCTAGCGGACAAGAGACCCAGTACTTC. Amino acid sequence: CASSSRGASGQETQYF.